This T cell receptor (beta chain) was sequenced during a study of blood T cell repertoires in COVID-19. Study as a whole: Sources were T cells, B-cell-depleted T cells, or PBMCs; the material itself was cDNA or gDNA.

In the original processing: Reference gene primer amplification yielded estimated nucleated cell counts. Libraries were prepared by immunoSEQ multiplex PCR; TCRdb keeps only in-frame clonotypes and omits some of them. The V and J calls and the clone size are those of that table, but D and trimming were determined from the DNA. The sample lists about 170,000 clones; more than 65% were seen once. Germline loops: CDR1 MDHEN, CDR2 SYDVKM. CDR3 length equals 12 residues. V was clipped by 3 bases and J by 2 bases, with 3 bases between them. The sequence came from a man between 65 and 85 years old with active or convalescent COVID-19. V usage is TRBV28 and J usage is TRBJ2-3; D uncertain. Sequencing was carried out using peripheral blood. CDR3 residues: CASSFITDTQYF. For the CDR3, the DNA is TGTGCCAGCAGTTTTATCACAGATACGCAGTATTTT.